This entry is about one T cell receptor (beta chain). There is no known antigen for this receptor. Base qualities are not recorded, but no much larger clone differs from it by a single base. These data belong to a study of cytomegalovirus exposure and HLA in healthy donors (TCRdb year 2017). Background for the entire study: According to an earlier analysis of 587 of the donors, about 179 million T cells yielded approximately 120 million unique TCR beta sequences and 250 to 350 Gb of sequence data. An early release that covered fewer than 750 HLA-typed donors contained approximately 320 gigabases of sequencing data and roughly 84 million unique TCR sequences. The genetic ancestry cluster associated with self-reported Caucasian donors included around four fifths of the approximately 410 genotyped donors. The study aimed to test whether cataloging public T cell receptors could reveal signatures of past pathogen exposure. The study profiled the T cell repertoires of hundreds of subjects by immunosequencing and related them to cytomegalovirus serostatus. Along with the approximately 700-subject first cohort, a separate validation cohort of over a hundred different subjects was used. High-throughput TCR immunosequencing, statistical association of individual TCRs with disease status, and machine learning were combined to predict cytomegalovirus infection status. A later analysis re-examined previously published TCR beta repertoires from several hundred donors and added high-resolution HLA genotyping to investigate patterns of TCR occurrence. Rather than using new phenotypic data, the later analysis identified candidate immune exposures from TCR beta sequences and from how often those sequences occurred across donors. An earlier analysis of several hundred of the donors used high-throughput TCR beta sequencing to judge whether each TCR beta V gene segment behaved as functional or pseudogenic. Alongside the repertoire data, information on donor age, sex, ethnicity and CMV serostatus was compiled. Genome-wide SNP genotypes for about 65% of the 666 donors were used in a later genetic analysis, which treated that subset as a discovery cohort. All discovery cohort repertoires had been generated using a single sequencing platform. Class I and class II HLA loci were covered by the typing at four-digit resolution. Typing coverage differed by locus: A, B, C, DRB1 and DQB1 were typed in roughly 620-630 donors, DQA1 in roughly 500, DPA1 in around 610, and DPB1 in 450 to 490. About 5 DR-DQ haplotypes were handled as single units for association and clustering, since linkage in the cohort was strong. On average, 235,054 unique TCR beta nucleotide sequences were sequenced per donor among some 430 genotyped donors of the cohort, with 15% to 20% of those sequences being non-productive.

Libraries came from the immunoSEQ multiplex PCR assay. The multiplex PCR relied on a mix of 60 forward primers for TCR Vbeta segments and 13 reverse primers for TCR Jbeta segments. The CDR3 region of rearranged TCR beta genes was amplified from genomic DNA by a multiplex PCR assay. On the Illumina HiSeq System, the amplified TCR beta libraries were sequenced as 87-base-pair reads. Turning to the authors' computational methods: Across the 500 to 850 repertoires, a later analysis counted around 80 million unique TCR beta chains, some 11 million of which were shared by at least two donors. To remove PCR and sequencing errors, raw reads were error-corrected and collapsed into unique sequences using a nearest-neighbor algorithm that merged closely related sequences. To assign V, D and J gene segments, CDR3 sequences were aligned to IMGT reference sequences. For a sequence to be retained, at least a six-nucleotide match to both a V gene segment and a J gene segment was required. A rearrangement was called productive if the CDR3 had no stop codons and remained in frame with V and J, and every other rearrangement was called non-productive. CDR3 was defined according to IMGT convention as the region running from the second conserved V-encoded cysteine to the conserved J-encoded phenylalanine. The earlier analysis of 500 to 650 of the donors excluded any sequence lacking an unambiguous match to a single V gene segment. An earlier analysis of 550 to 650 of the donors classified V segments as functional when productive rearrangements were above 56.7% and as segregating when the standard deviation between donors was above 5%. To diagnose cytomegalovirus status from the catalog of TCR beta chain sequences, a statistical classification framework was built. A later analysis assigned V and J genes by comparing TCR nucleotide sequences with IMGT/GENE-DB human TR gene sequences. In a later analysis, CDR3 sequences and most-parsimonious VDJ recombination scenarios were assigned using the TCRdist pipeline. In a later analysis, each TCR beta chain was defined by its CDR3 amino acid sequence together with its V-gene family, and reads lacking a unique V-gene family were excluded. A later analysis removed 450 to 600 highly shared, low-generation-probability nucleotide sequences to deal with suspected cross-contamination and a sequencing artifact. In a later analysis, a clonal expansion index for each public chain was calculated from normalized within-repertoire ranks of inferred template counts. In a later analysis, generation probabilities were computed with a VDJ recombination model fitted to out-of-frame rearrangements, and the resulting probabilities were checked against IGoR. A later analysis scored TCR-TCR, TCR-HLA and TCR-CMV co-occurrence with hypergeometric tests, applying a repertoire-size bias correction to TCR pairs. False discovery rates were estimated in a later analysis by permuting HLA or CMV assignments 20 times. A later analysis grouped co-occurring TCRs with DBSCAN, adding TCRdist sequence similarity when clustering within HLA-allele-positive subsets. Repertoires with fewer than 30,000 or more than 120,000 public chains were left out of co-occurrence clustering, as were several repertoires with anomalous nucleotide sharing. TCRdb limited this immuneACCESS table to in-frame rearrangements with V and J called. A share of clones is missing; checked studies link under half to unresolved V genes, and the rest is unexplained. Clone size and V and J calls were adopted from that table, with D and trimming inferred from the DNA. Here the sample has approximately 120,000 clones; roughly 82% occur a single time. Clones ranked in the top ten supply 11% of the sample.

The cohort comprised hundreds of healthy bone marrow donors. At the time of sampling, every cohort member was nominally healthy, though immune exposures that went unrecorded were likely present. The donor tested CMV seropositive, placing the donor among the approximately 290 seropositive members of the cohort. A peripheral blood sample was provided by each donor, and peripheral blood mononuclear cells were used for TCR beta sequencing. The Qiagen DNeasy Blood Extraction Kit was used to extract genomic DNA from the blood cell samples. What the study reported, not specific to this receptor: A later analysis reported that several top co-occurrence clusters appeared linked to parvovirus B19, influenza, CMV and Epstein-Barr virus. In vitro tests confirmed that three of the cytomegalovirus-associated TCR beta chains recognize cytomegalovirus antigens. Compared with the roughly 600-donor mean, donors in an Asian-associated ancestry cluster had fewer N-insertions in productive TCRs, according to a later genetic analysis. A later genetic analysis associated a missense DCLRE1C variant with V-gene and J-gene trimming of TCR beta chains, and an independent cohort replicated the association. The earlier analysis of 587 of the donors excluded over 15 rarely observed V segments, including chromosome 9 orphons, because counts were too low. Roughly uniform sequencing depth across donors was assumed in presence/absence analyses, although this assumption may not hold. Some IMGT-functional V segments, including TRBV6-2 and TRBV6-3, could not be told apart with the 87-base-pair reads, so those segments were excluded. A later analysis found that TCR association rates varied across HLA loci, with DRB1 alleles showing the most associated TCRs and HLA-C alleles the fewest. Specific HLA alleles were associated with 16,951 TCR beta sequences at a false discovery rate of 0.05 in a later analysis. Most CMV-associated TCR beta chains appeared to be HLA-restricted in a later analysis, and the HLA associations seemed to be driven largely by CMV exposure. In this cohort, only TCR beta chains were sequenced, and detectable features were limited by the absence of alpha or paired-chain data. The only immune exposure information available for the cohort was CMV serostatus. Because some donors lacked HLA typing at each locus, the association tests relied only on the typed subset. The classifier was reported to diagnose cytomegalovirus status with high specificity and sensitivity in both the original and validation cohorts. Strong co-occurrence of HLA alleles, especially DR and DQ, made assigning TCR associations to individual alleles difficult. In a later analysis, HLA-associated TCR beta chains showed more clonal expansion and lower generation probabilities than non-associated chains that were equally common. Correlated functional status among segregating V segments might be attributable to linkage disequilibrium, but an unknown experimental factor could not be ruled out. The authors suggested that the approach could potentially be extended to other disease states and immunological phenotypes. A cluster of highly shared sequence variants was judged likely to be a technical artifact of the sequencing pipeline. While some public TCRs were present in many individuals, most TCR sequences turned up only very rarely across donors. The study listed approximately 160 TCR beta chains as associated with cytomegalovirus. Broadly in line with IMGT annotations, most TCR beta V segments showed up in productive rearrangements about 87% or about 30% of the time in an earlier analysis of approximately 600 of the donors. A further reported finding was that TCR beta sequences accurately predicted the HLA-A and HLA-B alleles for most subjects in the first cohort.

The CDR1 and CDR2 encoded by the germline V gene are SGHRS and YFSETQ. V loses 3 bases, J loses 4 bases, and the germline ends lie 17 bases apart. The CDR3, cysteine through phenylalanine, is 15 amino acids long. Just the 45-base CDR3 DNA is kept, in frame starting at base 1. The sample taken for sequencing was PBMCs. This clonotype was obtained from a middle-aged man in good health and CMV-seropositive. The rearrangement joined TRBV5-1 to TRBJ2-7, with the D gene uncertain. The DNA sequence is TGCGCCAGCAGCTCTTCCGGGTCCTCACCGTACGAGCAGTACTTC. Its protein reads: CASSSSGSSPYEQYF.